This T cell receptor beta chain appears in the sequencing data of a study of Ad26.COV2.S vaccination and SARS-CoV-2 variants. As for treatment: around 19 received Ad26.COV2.S at low or high dose, single or two shots; about 5 received placebo; per-sample allocation not given. Collection of samples fell on day 63 after the first vaccine or placebo injection. Method: immunoSEQ multiplex PCR; TCRdb's copy keeps in-frame clones and lacks some. Among about 350,000 clones listed, approximately 90% were seen once. The CDR3 is 16 residues long. V dropped 4 bases and J dropped 7; count of bases not matched to a gene: 12. The germline V gene has CDR1 MGHRA and CDR2 YSYEKL.

This chain connects TRBV4-1 to TRBJ2-1, with 8 nucleotides matching TRBD1. The sequencing used peripheral blood, collected in a trial of Ad26.COV2.S vaccine versus placebo. This TCR was sampled from a person between 18 and 59 years old who received the Ad26.COV2.S COVID-19 vaccine or a placebo. As DNA, the CDR3 is TGCGCCAGCAGCCTAAAGACAGGGGTAATTGAGAATGAGCAGTTCTTC. Protein product: CASSLKTGVIENEQFF.